This paragraph reports one T cell receptor (beta chain). Its specificity is not known. The protocol was immunoSEQ multiplex PCR, while the TCRdb copy is restricted to in-frame clones and leaves out a portion. The sample consists of approximately 500,000 clones, around 96% of them appearing once. The source of the sample is a study of shared clonotypes between healthy human individuals. Findings and limits, study-wide: Sequencing depth was predicted to influence how clonotypes are shared among donors.

Subsets obtained from CD4+ cells comprised CD45RA+ naive and CD45RA-negative memory cells. This TCR was sampled from a woman between 25 and 40 years old in good health. The sequenced material came from naive CD4+ T cells sorted from blood. Regarding subset: CD45RA+ positively selected.

The CDR3 bases are TGTGCCAGCAGCCCACGACAGGGAACAACTAATGAAAAACTGTTTTTT. Translation: CASSPRQGTTNEKLFF. V gene TRBV5-8 combines with J gene TRBJ1-4, with 7 bases aligning to TRBD1. This CDR3 is 16 amino acids long. With 4 bases clipped from V and 0 bases from J, the junction kept 6 bases outside the gene matches. Germline CDR1 SGHTS, CDR2 YDEGEE.